This T cell receptor beta chain emerged from a study of regulatory T cells in long-lasting Graves disease. Losses at the gene ends were 1 base for V and 5 bases for J; bases not matched to a gene: 1. The CDR3 contains 14 residues. Looked up from germline, CDR1 is GTSNPN and CDR2 is SVGIG (reference sequence). Assembly of TCR beta libraries relied on iRepertoire HTBI primers together with Arm-PCR of CDR3 regions. Via MiXCR, TCRdb re-called the multiplex PCR reads, giving one row per CDR3 protein. The profile covers around 500,000 distinct CDR3 sequences, with about 13% appearing a single time and 10% taken by the ten largest. Noted time point: newly diagnosed GD, antithyroid drugs for less than 3 months. From PBMCs, RNA was extracted and then used to make the TCR library. The same sample was also used in a study of T cells in Graves' hyperthyroidism and ophthalmopathy.

Material: peripheral blood mononuclear cells (PBMCs), obtained at new diagnosis, from a patient treated with antithyroid drugs. The chain has TRBV30 and TRBJ2-7, with 14 bases identical to TRBD2. The origin of this receptor is a man younger than 40 with Graves disease. CDR3 loop: CAWSETSGRDEQYF. The DNA for the CDR3 is TGTGCCTGGAGTGAGACTAGCGGGAGGGACGAGCAGTACTTC.